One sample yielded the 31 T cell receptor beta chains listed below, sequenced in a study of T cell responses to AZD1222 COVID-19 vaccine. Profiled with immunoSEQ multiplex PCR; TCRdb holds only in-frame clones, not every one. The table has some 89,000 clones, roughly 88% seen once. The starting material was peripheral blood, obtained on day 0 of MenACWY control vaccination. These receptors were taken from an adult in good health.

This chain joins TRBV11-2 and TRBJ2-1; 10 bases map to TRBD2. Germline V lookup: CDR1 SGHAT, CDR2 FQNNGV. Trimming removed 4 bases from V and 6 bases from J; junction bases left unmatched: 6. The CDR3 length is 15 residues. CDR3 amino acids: CASSSSGRAGNEQFF. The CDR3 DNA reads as TGTGCCAGCAGCTCGAGCGGGAGGGCGGGCAATGAGCAGTTCTTC.

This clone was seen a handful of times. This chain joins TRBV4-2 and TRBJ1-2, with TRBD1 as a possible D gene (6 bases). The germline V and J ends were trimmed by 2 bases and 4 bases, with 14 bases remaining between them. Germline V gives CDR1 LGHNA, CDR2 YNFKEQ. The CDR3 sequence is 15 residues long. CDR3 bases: TGTGCCAGCAGCCAACAAGGGGGGATCCTCTATGGCTACACCTTC. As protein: CASSQQGGILYGYTF.

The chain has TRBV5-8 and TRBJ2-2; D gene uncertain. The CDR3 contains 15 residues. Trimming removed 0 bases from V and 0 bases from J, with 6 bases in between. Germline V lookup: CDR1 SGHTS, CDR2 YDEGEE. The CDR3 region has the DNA TGTGCCAGCAGCTTGGGGCCCTCGAACACCGGGGAGCTGTTTTTT. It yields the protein CASSLGPSNTGELFF.

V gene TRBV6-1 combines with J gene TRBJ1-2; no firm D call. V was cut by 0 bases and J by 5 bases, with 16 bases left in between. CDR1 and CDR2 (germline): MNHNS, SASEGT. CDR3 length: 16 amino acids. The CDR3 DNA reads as TGTGCCAGCAGTGAAGCAGTCGGTCTTCTTGGATATGGCTACACCTTC. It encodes CASSEAVGLLGYGYTF.

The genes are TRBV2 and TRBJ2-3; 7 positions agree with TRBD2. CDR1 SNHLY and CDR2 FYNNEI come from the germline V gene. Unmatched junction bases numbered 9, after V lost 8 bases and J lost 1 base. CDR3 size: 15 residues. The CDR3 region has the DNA TGTGCCAGCGGGCGTCCGCTAGCGGGCACAGATACGCAGTATTTT. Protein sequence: CASGRPLAGTDTQYF.

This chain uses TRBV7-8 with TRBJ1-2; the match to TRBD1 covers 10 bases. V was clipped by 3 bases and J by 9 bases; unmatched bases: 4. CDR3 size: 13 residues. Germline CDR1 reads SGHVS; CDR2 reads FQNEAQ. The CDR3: CASSFRDRGSYTF. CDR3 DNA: TGTGCCAGCAGCTTTAGGGACAGGGGCAGCTACACCTTC.

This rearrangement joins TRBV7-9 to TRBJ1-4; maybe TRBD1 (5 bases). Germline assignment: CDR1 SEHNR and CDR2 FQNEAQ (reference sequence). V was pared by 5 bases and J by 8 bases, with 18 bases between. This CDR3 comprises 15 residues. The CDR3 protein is CASSSRQRGEEKLFF. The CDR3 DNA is TGTGCCAGCAGCAGCCGACAAAGGGGCGAGGAAAAACTGTTTTTT.

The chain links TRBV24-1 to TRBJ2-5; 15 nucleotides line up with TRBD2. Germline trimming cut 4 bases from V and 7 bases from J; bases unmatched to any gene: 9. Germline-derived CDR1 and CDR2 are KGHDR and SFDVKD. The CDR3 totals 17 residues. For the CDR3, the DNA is TGTGCCACCAGTGACCGGACTAGCGGGAGGGCCGAGGGGACCCAGTACTTC. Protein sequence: CATSDRTSGRAEGTQYF.

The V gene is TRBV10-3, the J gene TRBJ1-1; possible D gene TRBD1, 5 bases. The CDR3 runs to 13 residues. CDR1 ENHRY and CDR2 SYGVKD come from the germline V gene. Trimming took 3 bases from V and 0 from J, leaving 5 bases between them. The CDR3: CAISDRVNTEAFF. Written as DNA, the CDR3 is TGTGCCATCAGTGACAGGGTGAACACTGAAGCTTTCTTT.

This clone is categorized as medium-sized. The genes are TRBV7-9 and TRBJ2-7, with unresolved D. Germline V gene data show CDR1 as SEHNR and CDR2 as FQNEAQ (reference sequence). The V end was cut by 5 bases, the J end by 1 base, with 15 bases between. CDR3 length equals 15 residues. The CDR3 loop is CASSPRAGRSYEQYF. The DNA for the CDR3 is TGTGCCAGCAGCCCAAGGGCAGGTCGGTCCTACGAGCAGTACTTC.

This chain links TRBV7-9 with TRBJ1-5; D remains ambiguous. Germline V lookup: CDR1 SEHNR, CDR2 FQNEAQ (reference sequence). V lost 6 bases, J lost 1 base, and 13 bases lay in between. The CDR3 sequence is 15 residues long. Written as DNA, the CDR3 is TGTGCCAGCAGTCCATATGTGGGGAGCAATCAGCCCCAGCATTTT. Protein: CASSPYVGSNQPQHF.

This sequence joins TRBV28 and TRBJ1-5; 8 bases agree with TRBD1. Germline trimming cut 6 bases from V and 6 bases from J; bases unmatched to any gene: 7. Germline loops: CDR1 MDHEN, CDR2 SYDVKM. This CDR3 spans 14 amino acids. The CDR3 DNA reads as TGTGCCAGCAGGGATCGGACAGGGCTTCAGCCCCAGCATTTT. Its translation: CASRDRTGLQPQHF.

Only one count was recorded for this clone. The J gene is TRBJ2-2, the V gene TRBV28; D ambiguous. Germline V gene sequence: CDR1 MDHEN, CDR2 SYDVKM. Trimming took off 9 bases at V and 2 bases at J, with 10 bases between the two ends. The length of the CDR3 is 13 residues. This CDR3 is CASRTANTGELFF. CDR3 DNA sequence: TGTGCCAGTCGGACGGCTAACACCGGGGAGCTGTTTTTT. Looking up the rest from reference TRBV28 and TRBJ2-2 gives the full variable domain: DVKVTQSSRYLVKRTGEKVFLECVQDMDHENMFWYRQDPGLGLRLIYFSYDVKMKEKGDIPEGYSVSREKKERFSLILESASTNQTSMYLCASRTANTGELFFGEGSRLTVL.

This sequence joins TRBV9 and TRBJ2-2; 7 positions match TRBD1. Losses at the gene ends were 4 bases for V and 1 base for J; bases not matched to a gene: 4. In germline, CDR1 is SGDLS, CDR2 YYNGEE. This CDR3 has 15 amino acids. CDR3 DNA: TGTGCCAGCAGCCCGGGGACAGTGAACACCGGGGAGCTGTTTTTT. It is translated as CASSPGTVNTGELFF.

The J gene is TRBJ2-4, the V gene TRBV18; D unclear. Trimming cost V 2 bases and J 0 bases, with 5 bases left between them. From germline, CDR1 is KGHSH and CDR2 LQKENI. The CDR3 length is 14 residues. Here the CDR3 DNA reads TGTGCCAGCTCACCAGAGAGAGCCAAAAACATTCAGTACTTC. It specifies CASSPERAKNIQYF.

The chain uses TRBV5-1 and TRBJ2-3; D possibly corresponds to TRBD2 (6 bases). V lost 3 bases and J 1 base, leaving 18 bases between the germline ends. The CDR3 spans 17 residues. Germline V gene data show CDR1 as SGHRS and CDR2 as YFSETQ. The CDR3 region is CASSSTPAGFGTDTQYF. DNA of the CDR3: TGCGCCAGCAGCTCAACCCCGGCGGGGTTCGGCACAGATACGCAGTATTTT.

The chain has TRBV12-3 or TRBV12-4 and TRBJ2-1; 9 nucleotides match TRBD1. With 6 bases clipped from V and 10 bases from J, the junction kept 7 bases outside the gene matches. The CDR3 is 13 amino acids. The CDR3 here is CASRSRTGDEQFF. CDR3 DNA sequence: TGTGCCAGCAGGAGCCGGACAGGGGACGAGCAGTTCTTC.

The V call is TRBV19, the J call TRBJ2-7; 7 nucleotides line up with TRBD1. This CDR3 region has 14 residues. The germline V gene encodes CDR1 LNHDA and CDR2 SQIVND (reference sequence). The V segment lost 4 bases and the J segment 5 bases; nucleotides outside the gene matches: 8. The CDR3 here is CASSNGQDVHEQYF. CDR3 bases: TGTGCCAGTAGTAACGGACAGGACGTCCACGAGCAGTACTTC.

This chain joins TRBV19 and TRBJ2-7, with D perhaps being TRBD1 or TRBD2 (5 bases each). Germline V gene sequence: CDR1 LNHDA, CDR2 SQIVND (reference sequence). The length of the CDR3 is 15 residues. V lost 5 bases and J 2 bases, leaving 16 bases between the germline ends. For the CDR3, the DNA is TGTGCCAGTAGTTCCGGGGCGACTCCAACCTACGAGCAGTACTTC. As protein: CASSSGATPTYEQYF.

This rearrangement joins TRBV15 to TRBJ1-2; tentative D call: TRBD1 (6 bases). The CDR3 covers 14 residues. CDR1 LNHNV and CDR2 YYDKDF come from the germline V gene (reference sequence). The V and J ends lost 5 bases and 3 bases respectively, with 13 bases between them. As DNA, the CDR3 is TGTGCCACCAGCCCGACAGGCACTGACTATGGCTACACCTTC. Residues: CATSPTGTDYGYTF. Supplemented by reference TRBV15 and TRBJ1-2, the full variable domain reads DAMVIQNPRYQVTQFGKPVTLSCSQTLNHNVMYWYQQKSSQAPKLLFHYYDKDFNNEADTPDNFQSRRPNTSFCFLDIRSPGLGDTAMYLCATSPTGTDYGYTFGSGTRLTVV.

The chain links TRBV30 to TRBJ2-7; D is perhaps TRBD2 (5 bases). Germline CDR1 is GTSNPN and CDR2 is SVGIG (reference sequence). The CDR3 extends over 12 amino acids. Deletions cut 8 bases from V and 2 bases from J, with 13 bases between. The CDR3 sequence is CASTRTPYEQYF. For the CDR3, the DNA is TGTGCCAGTACTAGAACACCCTACGAGCAGTACTTC.

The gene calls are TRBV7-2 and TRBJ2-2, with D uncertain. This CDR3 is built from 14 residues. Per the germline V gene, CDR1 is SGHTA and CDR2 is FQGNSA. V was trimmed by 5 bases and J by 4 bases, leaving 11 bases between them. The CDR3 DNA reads TGTGCCAGCAGCCCCCCACCCATCACCGGGGAGCTGTTTTTT. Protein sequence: CASSPPPITGELFF.

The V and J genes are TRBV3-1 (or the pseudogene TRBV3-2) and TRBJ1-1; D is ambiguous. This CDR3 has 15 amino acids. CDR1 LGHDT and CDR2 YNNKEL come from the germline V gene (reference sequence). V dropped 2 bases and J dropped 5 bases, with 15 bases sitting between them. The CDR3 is CASSQMGYFGTEAFF. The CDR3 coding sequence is TGTGCCAGCAGCCAAATGGGGTATTTCGGAACTGAAGCTTTCTTT.

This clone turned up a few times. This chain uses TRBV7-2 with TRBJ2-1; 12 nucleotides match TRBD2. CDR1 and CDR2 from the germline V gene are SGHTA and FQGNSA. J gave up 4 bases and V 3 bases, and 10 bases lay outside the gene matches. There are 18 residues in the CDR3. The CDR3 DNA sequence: TGTGCCAGCAGCTTGCAACTAGCGGGAGGATTCCCTTACAATGAGCAGTTCTTC. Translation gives CASSLQLAGGFPYNEQFF.

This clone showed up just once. The CDR3 region is CSVGRTGSGNTIYF. The CDR3 DNA follows: TGCAGCGTGGGGAGGACAGGCTCTGGAAACACCATATATTTT. V gene TRBV29-1 combines with J gene TRBJ1-3; 7 bases fit TRBD1. Germline V gene lookup returns CDR1 SQVTM and CDR2 ANQGSEA. The CDR3 has 14 amino acids. Trimming took 6 bases from V and 0 from J; bases not matched to a gene: 5.

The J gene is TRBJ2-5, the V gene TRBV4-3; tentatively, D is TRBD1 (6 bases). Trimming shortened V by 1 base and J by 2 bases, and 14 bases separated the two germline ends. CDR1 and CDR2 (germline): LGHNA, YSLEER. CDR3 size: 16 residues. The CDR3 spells CASSQVVGAGQETQYF. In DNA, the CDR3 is TGCGCCAGCAGCCAAGTGGTGGGGGCTGGACAAGAGACCCAGTACTTC.

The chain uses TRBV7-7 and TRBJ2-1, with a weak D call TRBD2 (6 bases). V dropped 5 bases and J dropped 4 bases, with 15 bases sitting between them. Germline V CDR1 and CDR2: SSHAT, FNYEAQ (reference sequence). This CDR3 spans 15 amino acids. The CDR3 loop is CASSRWASEYNEQFF. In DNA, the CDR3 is TGTGCCAGCAGCAGGTGGGCTAGCGAGTACAATGAGCAGTTCTTC. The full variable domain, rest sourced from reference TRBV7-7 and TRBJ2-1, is GAGVSQSPRYKVTKRGQDVTLRCDPISSHATLYWYQQALGQGPEFLTYFNYEAQPDKSGLPSDRFSAERPEGSISTLTIQRTEQRDSAMYRCASSRWASEYNEQFFGPGTRLTVL.

CDR3 sequence (DNA): TGTGCCAGCGCTGGGGGGCATAGCACAGATACGCAGTATTTT. This encodes CASAGGHSTDTQYF. The V gene is TRBV2, the J gene TRBJ2-3; D may correspond to TRBD1 or TRBD2 (6 bases each). V was cut by 8 bases and J by 0 bases, with 12 bases left in between. The germline CDR1 and CDR2 sequences are SNHLY and FYNNEI. This CDR3 is built from 14 residues. The full variable domain, completed using reference TRBV2 and TRBJ2-3, is EPEVTQTPSHQVTQMGQEVILRCVPISNHLYFYWYRQILGQKVEFLVSFYNNEISEKSEIFDDQFSVERPDGSNFTLKIRSTKLEDSAMYFCASAGGHSTDTQYFGPGTRLTVL.

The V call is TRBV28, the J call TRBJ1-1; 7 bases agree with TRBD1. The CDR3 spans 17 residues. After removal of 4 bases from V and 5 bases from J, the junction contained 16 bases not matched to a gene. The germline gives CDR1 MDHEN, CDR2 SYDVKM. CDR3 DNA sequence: TGTGCCAGCAGTTCCCTCCCTGGACAGGCCCGGCGGACTGAAGCTTTCTTT. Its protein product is CASSSLPGQARRTEAFF. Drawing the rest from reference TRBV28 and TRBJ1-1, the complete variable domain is DVKVTQSSRYLVKRTGEKVFLECVQDMDHENMFWYRQDPGLGLRLIYFSYDVKMKEKGDIPEGYSVSREKKERFSLILESASTNQTSMYLCASSSLPGQARRTEAFFGQGTRLTVV.

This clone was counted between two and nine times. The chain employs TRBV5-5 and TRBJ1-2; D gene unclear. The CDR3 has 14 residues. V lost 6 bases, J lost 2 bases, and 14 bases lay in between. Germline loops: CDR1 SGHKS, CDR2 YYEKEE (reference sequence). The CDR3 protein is CASNLQSPNYGYTF. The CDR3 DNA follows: TGTGCCAGCAATTTACAGAGCCCAAACTATGGCTACACCTTC. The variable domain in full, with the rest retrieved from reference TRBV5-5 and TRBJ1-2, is DAGVTQSPTHLIKTRGQQVTLRCSPISGHKSVSWYQQVLGQGPQFIFQYYEKEERGRGNFPDRFSARQFPNYSSELNVNALLLGDSALYLCASNLQSPNYGYTFGSGTRLTVV.

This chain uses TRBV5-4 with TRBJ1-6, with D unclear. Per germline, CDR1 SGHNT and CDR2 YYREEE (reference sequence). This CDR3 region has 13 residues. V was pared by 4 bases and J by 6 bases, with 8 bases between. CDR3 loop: CASSMDGNSPLHF. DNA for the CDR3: TGTGCCAGCAGCATGGACGGTAATTCACCCCTCCACTTT.